A single sample gave rise to the 16 T cell receptor beta chains below, sequenced in a study of identical twins. From the 5' RACE reads, TCRdb called clonotypes with MiXCR, one entry per CDR3 protein. The repertoire holds roughly 1,500,000 distinct CDR3 sequences, with about 32% as singletons. The sample comprised cord blood. These receptor sequences come from a newborn girl in good health.

The table lists this clonotype with a few counts. The rearrangement uses TRBV10-3 and TRBJ2-5; possible D gene TRBD2, 5 bases. The V end lost 2 bases, the J end lost 6 bases, and 16 bases lay between the germline ends. The germline gives CDR1 ENHRY, CDR2 SYGVKD. CDR3 length: 15 amino acids. In DNA, the CDR3 is TGTGCCATCAGTGAGGCGCTGGACTCTCGACAGACCCAGTACTTC. Translation: CAISEALDSRQTQYF.

This clonotype has a handful of counts. The V gene is TRBV5-1, the J gene TRBJ2-7; TRBD2 matches at 10 bases. The germline CDR1 and CDR2 sequences are SGHRS and YFSETQ. J lost 5 bases, V lost 0 bases, and 11 bases had no gene match. CDR3 size: 17 residues. The CDR3 nucleotides read TGCGCCAGCAGCTTGGGGCCTCTAGCGGGAGATATCCACGAGCAGTACTTC. Translated: CASSLGPLAGDIHEQYF.

This clonotype was detected a few times. The gene calls are TRBV20-1 and TRBJ2-7; tentatively, D is TRBD1 or TRBD2 (6 bases each). V shed 8 bases and J shed 3 bases, with 23 bases lying between them. Germline CDR1 reads DFQATT; CDR2 reads SNEGSKA (reference sequence). The CDR3 is 15 residues long. In DNA, the CDR3 is TGCAGTACACGGGGGATACAGGGAGAATTCTACGAGCAGTACTTC. It is translated as CSTRGIQGEFYEQYF.

The table lists this clonotype with many counts. The chain couples TRBV5-1 to TRBJ1-2; TRBD1 agrees at 7 bases. V shed 3 bases, J shed 0 bases, and the junction held 2 bases outside the gene matches. Germline loops: CDR1 SGHRS, CDR2 YFSETQ. The CDR3 sequence is 14 residues long. As DNA, the CDR3 is TGCGCCAGCAGCTCCCAGGGGGCTAACTATGGCTACACCTTC. Its protein product is CASSSQGANYGYTF.

Only a few counts were recorded for this clonotype. V gene TRBV11-2 combines with J gene TRBJ2-1, with 7 bases lining up with TRBD2. The CDR3 consists of 17 residues. V lost 1 base, J lost 0 bases, and 6 bases stayed unmatched. The germline gives CDR1 SGHAT, CDR2 FQNNGV. CDR3 in amino acids: CASSLVGGPSSYNEQFF. For the CDR3, the DNA is TGTGCCAGCAGCTTAGTGGGAGGGCCGAGCTCCTACAATGAGCAGTTCTTC.

The rearrangement uses TRBV24-1 and TRBJ2-3; D uncertain. In germline, CDR1 is KGHDR, CDR2 SFDVKD. V was trimmed by 2 bases and J by 6 bases, leaving 11 bases between them. The CDR3 totals 14 residues. The CDR3 sequence is CATSDSRSSDTQYF. CDR3 sequence (DNA): TGTGCCACCAGTGATTCTAGAAGCTCGGATACGCAGTATTTT.

The chain combines TRBV4-2 with TRBJ2-5, with 16 bases lining up with TRBD2. The length of the CDR3 is 18 residues. Germline V gene data show CDR1 as LGHNA and CDR2 as YNFKEQ. V shed 1 base and J 3 bases; nucleotides not matched to a gene: 5. CDR3 sequence (DNA): TGTGCCAGCAGCCAAGCCGAGGGGACTAGCGGGAGGGAAGAGACCCAGTACTTC. As protein: CASSQAEGTSGREETQYF.

V and J are TRBV12-3 or TRBV12-4 and TRBJ2-5, with a possible D match to TRBD1 (6 bases). Trimming stripped 6 bases from V and 0 bases from J, with 11 bases between. CDR3 size: 14 residues. CDR3 sequence: CASRQTGYQETQYF. The DNA of the CDR3 is TGTGCCAGCAGACAGACAGGTTACCAAGAGACCCAGTACTTC.

To note about this clonotype: A much larger clone lies one base from this, so it may be a read error. The chain carries TRBV28 and TRBJ2-5; 10 bases are shared with TRBD2. This CDR3 region has 16 residues. V trimming: 2 bases; J trimming: 1 base; junction bases outside the gene matches: 4. Germline V gene lookup returns CDR1 MDHEN and CDR2 SYDVKM. DNA for the CDR3: TGTGCCAGCAGTTTACGACTAGCGGGTCCCCAAGAGACCCAGTACTTC. It translates to CASSLRLAGPQETQYF.

This CDR3 reads CSAPELDQSSYNEQFF. The CDR3 bases are TGCAGTGCCCCTGAACTAGACCAGAGCTCCTACAATGAGCAGTTCTTC. V usage is TRBV20-1 and J usage is TRBJ2-1, with TRBD2 as a possible D gene (5 bases). The CDR3 consists of 16 residues. The V gene lost 6 bases and the J gene lost 0 bases, with 18 bases spanning the gap. CDR1 is DFQATT and CDR2 is SNEGSKA in the germline V gene (reference sequence).

This clonotype was seen only once. This chain joins TRBV3-1 and TRBJ2-3; TRBD1 matches 8 bases. CDR1 LGHDT and CDR2 YNNKEL come from the germline V gene (reference sequence). V was clipped by 6 bases and J by 1 base; unmatched bases: 6. This CDR3 contains 15 residues. The CDR3 coding sequence is TGTGCCAGCAGTCCGGGACAGGTGGGCACAGATACGCAGTATTTT. This codes for CASSPGQVGTDTQYF.

This clonotype came up a few times. CDR3 in DNA: TGCGCCAGCAGCCAAGAGTCCGGGCCGAACACTGAAGCTTTCTTT. As protein: CASSQESGPNTEAFF. The chain links TRBV4-1 to TRBJ1-1; D ambiguous. CDR1 MGHRA and CDR2 YSYEKL come from the germline V gene. This CDR3 has 15 amino acids. Deletions cut 0 bases from V and 1 base from J, with 9 bases between.

This clonotype showed up many times. The chain recombines TRBV12-3 or TRBV12-4 with TRBJ1-6; D is possibly TRBD1 (6 bases). This CDR3 comprises 14 residues. Trimming took off 3 bases at V and 4 bases at J, with 7 bases between the two ends. The CDR3 nucleotides read TGTGCCAGCAGTTTGGACAGTTATAATTCACCCCTCCACTTT. Translated: CASSLDSYNSPLHF.

This clonotype was detected a few times. This chain links TRBV7-2 with TRBJ2-3, with D uncertain. CDR3 length equals 18 residues. V was clipped by 4 bases and J by 1 base, with 21 bases between them. The germline gives CDR1 SGHTA, CDR2 FQGNSA. The CDR3 spells CASSSSGSLSWGTDTQYF. CDR3 nucleotides: TGTGCCAGCAGCTCGTCAGGTTCTCTCAGTTGGGGCACAGATACGCAGTATTTT.

The CDR3 is CASSPGTGRTQYF. The CDR3 DNA reads TGTGCCAGCAGTCCCGGGACAGGGAGAACCCAGTACTTC. V gene TRBV28 combines with J gene TRBJ2-5; 9 bases fit TRBD1. With 5 bases clipped from V and 8 bases from J, the junction kept 6 bases outside the gene matches. The CDR3 is 13 amino acids. Per germline, CDR1 MDHEN and CDR2 SYDVKM.

This clonotype has only a few counts. This rearrangement joins TRBV4-1 to TRBJ2-1, with D perhaps TRBD1 (5 bases). Germline CDR1 and CDR2: MGHRA and YSYEKL. This CDR3 is 17 amino acids long. Deletions cut 3 bases from V and 0 bases from J, with 15 bases between. CDR3 nucleotide sequence: TGCGCCAGCAGCCATGACCGTAGCAGGGCCTCCTACAATGAGCAGTTCTTC. Protein sequence: CASSHDRSRASYNEQFF.